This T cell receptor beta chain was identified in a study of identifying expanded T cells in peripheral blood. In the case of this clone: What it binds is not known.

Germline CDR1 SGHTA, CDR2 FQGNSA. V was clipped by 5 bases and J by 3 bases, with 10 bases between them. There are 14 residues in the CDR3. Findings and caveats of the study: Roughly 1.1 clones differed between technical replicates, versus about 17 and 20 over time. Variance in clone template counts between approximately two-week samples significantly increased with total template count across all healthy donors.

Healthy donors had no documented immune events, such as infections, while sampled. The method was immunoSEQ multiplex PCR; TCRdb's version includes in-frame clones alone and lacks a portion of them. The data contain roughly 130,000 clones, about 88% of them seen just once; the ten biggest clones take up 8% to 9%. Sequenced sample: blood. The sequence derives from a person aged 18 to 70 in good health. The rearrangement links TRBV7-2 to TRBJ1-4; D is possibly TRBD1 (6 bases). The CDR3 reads CASSDRTANEKLFF. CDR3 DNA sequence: TGTGCCAGCAGCGACCGGACAGCTAATGAAAAACTGTTTTTT. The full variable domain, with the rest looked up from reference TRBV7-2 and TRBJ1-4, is GAGVSQSPSNKVTEKGKDVELRCDPISGHTALYWYRQSLGQGLEFLIYFQGNSAPDKSGLPSDRFSAERTGGSVSTLTIQRTQQEDSAVYLCASSDRTANEKLFFGSGTQLSVL.